The next 2 T cell receptor beta chains were all read from a single sample in a study of blood T cells in healthy people across ages. Primers used in a second PCR of about 7 to 12 cycles were a sample-barcoded 5' primer and a J-beta primer mix. TCRdb reanalysed the 5' RACE reads using MiXCR and keeps one entry per CDR3 protein. The data contain more than 1 million distinct CDR3 sequences, under 45% of them singletons. The specimen was blood. Receptors were obtained from a woman aged 60-75 years in good health.

This clonotype was seen more than once but under ten times. J is TRBJ1-2 and V is TRBV5-6; D remains unclear. CDR1 SGHDT and CDR2 YYEEEE come from the germline V gene. V gave up 4 bases and J gave up 1 base, with 8 bases separating them. This CDR3 is built from 13 residues. CDR3 sequence (DNA): TGTGCCAGCAGCGGGGATTATAACTATGGCTACACCTTC. It specifies CASSGDYNYGYTF.

This clonotype was counted a few times. The chain recombines TRBV11-2 with TRBJ2-7; 11 nucleotides align to TRBD1. The germline V gene has CDR1 SGHAT and CDR2 FQNNGV. The CDR3 is made up of 15 amino acids. The J segment lost 2 bases and the V segment lost 1 base, leaving 1 base of the junction unmatched. DNA for the CDR3: TGTGCCAGCAGCTTAGCGGACAGGGGGCCCTACGAGCAGTACTTC. Protein product: CASSLADRGPYEQYF.